Below, 14 T cell receptor beta chains from the same sample are listed, as sequenced in a study of OX40 agonist ivuxolimab in advanced cancers. Here immunoSEQ multiplex PCR was the method, and the copy in TCRdb shows in-frame clones only, minus some. Of about 110,000 clones in the sample, 80% to 95% are singletons; the top ten hold 1% to 1.5%. The input for sequencing was CD4+ or CD8+ T cells sorted from blood, taken in a trial of the OX40 agonist ivuxolimab. These TCRs come from an adult with an advanced solid tumor such as melanoma, head and neck, liver or kidney cancer.

With regard to this clone: This same CDR3 is encoded by further DNA sequences in the sample. CDR3 sequence reads: CASSLGDSSYEQYF. DNA for the CDR3: TGCGCCAGCAGCTTGGGCGACAGCTCCTACGAGCAGTACTTC. The rearrangement links TRBV5-1 to TRBJ2-7, with D perhaps matching TRBD1 (5 bases). Germline V gene sequence: CDR1 SGHRS, CDR2 YFSETQ. The CDR3 spans 14 residues. V was pared by 0 bases and J by 0 bases, with 7 bases between.

The chain joins TRBV7-8 to TRBJ1-2; D might be TRBD1 (6 bases). Germline CDR1 and CDR2: SGHVS and FQNEAQ. This CDR3 contains 15 residues. V lost 5 bases and J 7 bases, leaving 20 bases between the germline ends. The CDR3 coding sequence is TGTGCCAGCAGCCCCACCCTGGGTGTAGGGGGTGGCTACACCTTC. Amino acids: CASSPTLGVGGGYTF.

This clone was counted a single time. V and J are TRBV27 and TRBJ2-3, with D tentatively TRBD1 or TRBD2 (5 bases each). Germline CDR1 MNHEY, CDR2 SMNVEV (reference sequence). This CDR3 is built from 14 residues. Trimming removed 6 bases at V and 4 bases at J, with 14 bases between. In DNA, the CDR3 is TGTGCCAGCAGCGGGACCCACGCTCCAGATACGCAGTATTTT. This gives the protein CASSGTHAPDTQYF.

The V gene is TRBV6-5, the J gene TRBJ1-4, with TRBD1 matching 8 bases. The germline V gene encodes CDR1 MNHEY and CDR2 SVGAGI. The CDR3 is made up of 15 amino acids. V was clipped by 0 bases and J by 10 bases; unmatched bases: 7. The CDR3 DNA reads TGTGCCAGCAGTTACTCGGGTGGGACAGGAGGAAAACTGTTTTTT. This translates into CASSYSGGTGGKLFF.

The CDR3 reads CASSVPSGQRISYEQYF. Here the CDR3 DNA reads TGTGCCAGCAGTGTCCCATCGGGACAGCGGATTTCCTACGAGCAGTACTTC. The chain joins TRBV28 to TRBJ2-7, with 7 bases that match TRBD1. This CDR3 has 17 amino acids. J was trimmed by 1 base and V by 5 bases; bases with no gene match: 14. Germline V CDR1 and CDR2: MDHEN, SYDVKM. The variable domain in full, completed from reference TRBV28 and TRBJ2-7, reads DVKVTQSSRYLVKRTGEKVFLECVQDMDHENMFWYRQDPGLGLRLIYFSYDVKMKEKGDIPEGYSVSREKKERFSLILESASTNQTSMYLCASSVPSGQRISYEQYFGPGTRLTVT.

The chain joins TRBV6-4 to TRBJ1-5, with D tentatively TRBD1 (6 bases). Germline CDR1 reads MRHNA; CDR2 reads SNTAGT. There are 13 residues in the CDR3. The ends were cut back, 5 bases at V and 6 bases at J, with 11 bases in the middle. This CDR3 is CASSTGYGQPQHF. The CDR3 DNA reads TGTGCCAGCAGTACAGGGTACGGTCAGCCCCAGCATTTT.

The genes are TRBV4-1 and TRBJ1-1, with 7 bases aligning to TRBD1. CDR3 size: 15 residues. The V and J ends lost 5 bases and 3 bases, in that order; junction bases with no gene match: 9. Germline CDR1 is MGHRA and CDR2 is YSYEKL. Here the CDR3 DNA reads TGCGCCAGCAGCTATGGGACAGTGAGGGACACTGAAGCTTTCTTT. As protein: CASSYGTVRDTEAFF.

V is TRBV6-1 and J is TRBJ2-5; 8 bases line up with TRBD1. In germline, CDR1 is MNHNS, CDR2 SASEGT. The trim removed 3 bases at V and 1 base at J, leaving 1 base unmatched. The CDR3 extends over 14 amino acids. Here the CDR3 reads CASSDGQGQETQYF. As DNA, the CDR3 is TGTGCCAGCAGTGATGGACAGGGCCAAGAGACCCAGTACTTC.

J is TRBJ1-5 and V is TRBV7-2, with no clear D. V lost 3 bases and J lost 5, with 8 bases in between. CDR1 is SGHTA, CDR2 FQGNSA, per germline. The CDR3 length is 13 residues. CDR3 nucleotides: TGTGCCAGCAGCTTGTGGAAAGATCAGCCCCAGCATTTT. Amino acid sequence: CASSLWKDQPQHF.

The chain carries TRBV7-2 and TRBJ2-3; D gene uncertain. Trimming stripped 5 bases from V and 6 bases from J, with 21 bases between. CDR3 length: 16 residues. Germline values: CDR1 SGHTA, CDR2 FQGNSA. The CDR3 bases are TGTGCCAGCAGCAGCTTATTTCAGAGTACATTGGATACGCAGTATTTT. Translation: CASSSLFQSTLDTQYF.

The CDR3 protein is CASSTPLGANVLTF. The CDR3 nucleotides read TGTGCCAGTAGTACCCCTCTCGGGGCCAACGTCCTGACTTTC. The chain joins TRBV19 to TRBJ2-6; D ambiguous. Trimming removed 4 bases at V and 4 bases at J, with 8 bases between. In germline, CDR1 is LNHDA, CDR2 SQIVND (reference sequence). The CDR3 loop spans 14 amino acids.

Here the CDR3 reads CASSPGRAPDSNYGYTF. In DNA, the CDR3 is TGTGCCAGCAGCCCAGGTCGAGCGCCAGATTCTAACTATGGCTACACCTTC. The rearrangement joins TRBV7-9 to TRBJ1-2; D is ambiguous. The CDR3 sequence is 17 residues long. The V gene's germline CDR1 is SEHNR and CDR2 FQNEAQ (reference sequence). The V end was cut by 5 bases, the J end by 0 bases, with 19 bases between.

CDR3 sequence: CATLDLDTEAFF. In DNA, the CDR3 is TGTGCCACCCTAGACCTTGACACTGAAGCTTTCTTT. V usage is TRBV10-3 and J usage is TRBJ1-1; D unclear. The CDR3 totals 12 residues. Germline CDR1 and CDR2: ENHRY and SYGVKD. V lost 10 bases, J lost 3 bases, and 12 bases lay in between.

The chain carries TRBV6-5 and TRBJ2-7; TRBD1 aligns across 7 bases. In germline, CDR1 is MNHEY, CDR2 SVGAGI. J was trimmed by 3 bases and V by 6 bases; bases with no gene match: 11. The length of the CDR3 is 15 residues. The CDR3 nucleotides are TGTGCCAGCAGACGTCAGGGACAGACTGACTACGAGCAGTACTTC. Its protein product is CASRRQGQTDYEQYF.